This entry lists 8 T cell receptor beta chains sequenced from one sample in a study of vaccination and CD4 T cells after COVID-19. These TCRs are of unknown antigen specificity. The Oncomine TCR Beta short-read assay sequenced DNA from cultured CD4+ T cells. TCRdb called the PCR reads again in MiXCR, with one record for every CDR3 protein. The sample holds about 17,000 distinct CDR3 sequences, 45% seen once. Treatment described: approximately nine-day PBMC culture with coronavirus spike peptide pools or control peptides (ViraFEST assay). Sequenced material: CD4+ T cells from blood, cultured in vitro, taken before SARS-CoV-2 vaccination. Receptor source: a human donor who received a COVID-19 vaccine.

This clonotype was seen a handful of times. The genes are TRBV6-1 and TRBJ1-2, with D perhaps TRBD1 (6 bases). The germline gives CDR1 MNHNS, CDR2 SASEGT. CDR3 length equals 14 residues. V was shortened by 9 bases and J by 3 bases, with 17 bases between the two germline ends. CDR3 in DNA: TGTGCCAGTCGCTTAGGCGGGGGCGACTATGGCTACACCTTC. As protein: CASRLGGGDYGYTF.

This chain links TRBV6-5 with TRBJ1-4; D gene ambiguous. The V end lost 0 bases, the J end lost 8 bases, and 4 bases lay between the germline ends. CDR3 length equals 12 residues. The germline gives CDR1 MNHEY, CDR2 SVGAGI. CDR3 DNA: TGTGCCAGCAGTTACTCGGACGAAAAACTGTTTTTT. Amino acids: CASSYSDEKLFF.

This clonotype has just a few counts. This chain uses TRBV19 with TRBJ2-5; maybe TRBD2 (6 bases). In germline, CDR1 is LNHDA, CDR2 SQIVND (reference sequence). This CDR3 spans 12 amino acids. The CDR3 nucleotides read TGTGCTGCCCGGGGGAACCAAGAGACCCAGTACTTC. The encoded protein is CAARGNQETQYF.

This clonotype appeared a few times. The V gene is TRBV6-1, the J gene TRBJ2-5; D unresolved. Trimming took off 4 bases at V and 4 bases at J, with 13 bases between the two ends. The germline CDR1 and CDR2 sequences are MNHNS and SASEGT. This CDR3 is 14 amino acids long. The CDR3 nucleotides are TGTGCCAGCAGTGCCCGCCTGTCACCAGAGACCCAGTACTTC. This sequence encodes CASSARLSPETQYF.

The chain has TRBV30 and TRBJ1-2; D may be TRBD1 (5 bases). Germline CDR1 reads GTSNPN; CDR2 reads SVGIG (reference sequence). Trimming shortened V by 0 bases and J by 3 bases, and 11 bases separated the two germline ends. This CDR3 contains 14 residues. CDR3: CAWSVSGTHYGYTF. CDR3 DNA sequence: TGTGCCTGGAGTGTATCTGGGACGCACTATGGCTACACCTTC.

This clonotype showed up just a few times. The genes are TRBV19 and TRBJ2-3; D tentatively fits TRBD1 or TRBD2 (6 bases each). This CDR3 is built from 14 residues. Germline V gives CDR1 LNHDA, CDR2 SQIVND (reference sequence). Trimming removed 2 bases from V and 5 bases from J, with 11 bases in between. CDR3 in amino acids: CASSITGREDTQYF. CDR3 coding DNA: TGTGCCAGTAGTATAACAGGGCGGGAAGATACGCAGTATTTT.

In this sample, this clonotype turned up a few times. J is TRBJ1-1 and V is TRBV30; a possible D gene is TRBD1 (5 bases). Germline values: CDR1 GTSNPN, CDR2 SVGIG (reference sequence). The CDR3 runs 14 residues. With 0 bases removed from V and 4 bases from J, the gap between germline ends came to 12 bases. The CDR3 DNA follows: TGTGCCTGGAGTGTACGAGGGGAAGGCACTGAAGCTTTCTTT. This translates into CAWSVRGEGTEAFF.

The V call is TRBV24-1, the J call TRBJ1-5, with D possibly matching TRBD1 (6 bases). Germline V gives CDR1 KGHDR, CDR2 SFDVKD. V gave up 7 bases and J gave up 7 bases, with 10 bases separating them. CDR3 length: 12 amino acids. CDR3 sequence: CATRGAPQPQHF. CDR3 nucleotides: TGTGCCACCAGGGGGGCACCCCAGCCCCAGCATTTT.